Below, 25 T cell receptor beta chains from the same sample are listed, as sequenced in a study of blood T cell repertoires in COVID-19 (dated by TCRdb to about 2020). Library creation used the immunoSEQ multiplex PCR assay. The source is immuneACCESS, and TCRdb retained only in-frame sequences with V and J called. Part of the clones is not carried over; for the studies checked, unresolved V genes explain less than half of this, and the remainder is unexplained. The sample includes under 250,000 clones, with about 90% observed a single time. The ten largest account for approximately 6.2% of the sample. The source material was peripheral blood. The origin of the receptors is a man in his 60s with acute or convalescent COVID-19.

The rearrangement joins TRBV5-8 to TRBJ2-3, with a tentative D call TRBD2 (7 bases). The CDR3 is 16 amino acids. The V and J ends lost 4 bases and 8 bases respectively, with 23 bases between them. CDR1 is SGHTS, CDR2 YDEGEE, per germline. The CDR3 region has the DNA TGTGCCAGCAGCACAGGGACGGGGGGCCCCGGCGCTACGCAGTATTTT. It codes for CASSTGTGGPGATQYF.

In DNA form, the CDR3 reads TGTGCCAGCAGTCCCCAGACAGCCAGCTCTGGGGCCAACGTCCTGACTTTC. It codes for CASSPQTASSGANVLTF. This chain uses TRBV6-6 with TRBJ2-6, with D possibly matching TRBD1 (5 bases). CDR1 MNHNY and CDR2 SVGAGI come from the germline V gene (reference sequence). Trimming shortened V by 5 bases and J by 0 bases, and 14 bases separated the two germline ends. The CDR3 spans 17 residues.

A few counts support this clone. The rearrangement links TRBV10-3 to TRBJ2-1, with 12 nucleotides matching TRBD1. Per germline, CDR1 ENHRY and CDR2 SYGVKD. With 4 bases clipped from V and 7 bases from J, the junction kept 8 bases outside the gene matches. There are 16 residues in the CDR3. CDR3 nucleotides: TGTGCCATCAGTGGGGGACAGGGGGCTTCTCTGAATGAGCAGTTCTTC. It specifies CAISGGQGASLNEQFF.

The rearrangement joins TRBV6-1 to TRBJ1-3, with D uncertain. Trimming shortened V by 1 base and J by 2 bases, and 12 bases separated the two germline ends. Germline CDR1 and CDR2: MNHNS and SASEGT. This CDR3 comprises 16 residues. The CDR3 reads CASSEVEGRAGNTIYF. CDR3 bases: TGTGCCAGCAGTGAAGTCGAGGGTAGAGCTGGAAACACCATATATTTT.

Comments on this clone: Germline and junction disagree at one end, which may indicate a read error. The chain combines TRBV7-2 with TRBJ1-4, with D maybe TRBD1 (5 bases). Germline assignment: CDR1 SGHTA and CDR2 FQGNSA. CDR3 length equals 15 residues. The CDR3 reads CASSLARVPNEKLFF. The CDR3 DNA is TGTGCCAGCAGCCTAGCCAGGGTACCTAATGAAAAACTGTTTTTT.

V gene TRBV7-2 combines with J gene TRBJ2-6; 8 nucleotides align to TRBD2. Trimming removed 6 bases from V and 0 bases from J; junction bases left unmatched: 4. Germline CDR1 and CDR2: SGHTA and FQGNSA. The CDR3 loop spans 16 amino acids. The CDR3 region has the DNA TGTGCCAGCAGACGGGGGGGGCTCTCTGGGGCCAACGTCCTGACTTTC. This gives the protein CASRRGGLSGANVLTF.

This clone was seen a single time. This chain connects TRBV19 to TRBJ2-7; TRBD1 is a possible D gene (6 bases). Trimming stripped 5 bases from V and 6 bases from J, with 14 bases between. The CDR3 contains 13 residues. Per germline, CDR1 LNHDA and CDR2 SQIVND (reference sequence). CDR3 sequence reads: CASSPSGVGEQYF. DNA for the CDR3: TGTGCCAGTAGTCCGTCAGGGGTGGGCGAGCAGTACTTC. The full variable domain, its missing parts supplied by reference TRBV19 and TRBJ2-7, is DGGITQSPKYLFRKEGQNVTLSCEQNLNHDAMYWYRQDPGQGLRLIYYSQIVNDFQKGDIAEGYSVSREKKESFPLTVTSAQKNPTAFYLCASSPSGVGEQYFGPGTRLTVT.

This chain joins TRBV3-1 (or the pseudogene TRBV3-2) and TRBJ2-7; 11 positions agree with TRBD2. Germline V lookup: CDR1 LGHDT, CDR2 YNNKEL (reference sequence). This CDR3 is built from 14 residues. After removal of 4 bases from V and 5 bases from J, the junction contained 4 bases not matched to a gene. CDR3 in amino acids: CASSPLAGVNEQYF. The CDR3 bases are TGTGCCAGCAGCCCACTAGCGGGAGTAAACGAGCAGTACTTC.

This sequence joins TRBV5-1 and TRBJ1-3; D is uncertain. With 4 bases removed from V and 0 bases from J, the gap between germline ends came to 14 bases. Germline V CDR1 and CDR2: SGHRS, YFSETQ. The CDR3 runs 16 residues. The CDR3 reads CASSALGPGSGNTIYF. The CDR3 DNA reads TGCGCCAGCAGCGCGCTAGGTCCCGGCTCTGGAAACACCATATATTTT.

The chain uses TRBV5-1 and TRBJ2-3; D perhaps matches TRBD2 (6 bases). CDR1 and CDR2 (germline): SGHRS, YFSETQ. V shed 5 bases and J shed 4 bases, with 17 bases lying between them. CDR3 length equals 15 residues. DNA of the CDR3: TGCGCCAGCAGAGAAACTACGGGAGCGGCAGATACGCAGTATTTT. As protein: CASRETTGAADTQYF.

The rearrangement joins TRBV28 to TRBJ1-1; 7 bases are shared with TRBD1. CDR1 is MDHEN, CDR2 SYDVKM, per germline. The CDR3 sequence is 15 residues long. The J segment lost 4 bases and the V segment lost 6 bases, leaving 11 bases of the junction unmatched. This chain's CDR3 is CASSASGGFGTEAFF. The CDR3 nucleotides read TGTGCCAGCAGCGCCTCAGGGGGATTCGGCACTGAAGCTTTCTTT.

The chain combines TRBV24-1 with TRBJ1-1; tentatively, D is TRBD1 (6 bases). The CDR3 consists of 16 residues. The V and J ends lost 0 bases and 6 bases respectively, with 16 bases between them. Germline lookup yields CDR1 KGHDR and CDR2 SFDVKD. The CDR3 DNA is TGTGCCACCAGTGATTTGCCTACGGGACACCCGTCTGAAGCTTTCTTT. This translates into CATSDLPTGHPSEAFF.

The chain recombines TRBV28 with TRBJ1-1; tentative D call: TRBD1 (5 bases). With 3 bases removed from V and 3 bases from J, the gap between germline ends came to 14 bases. CDR3 length equals 15 residues. Germline CDR1 MDHEN, CDR2 SYDVKM. CDR3 in amino acids: CASSFPGPSDTEAFF. The CDR3, as DNA: TGTGCCAGCAGTTTTCCAGGGCCCTCCGACACTGAAGCTTTCTTT. The variable domain in full, completed from reference TRBV28 and TRBJ1-1, reads DVKVTQSSRYLVKRTGEKVFLECVQDMDHENMFWYRQDPGLGLRLIYFSYDVKMKEKGDIPEGYSVSREKKERFSLILESASTNQTSMYLCASSFPGPSDTEAFFGQGTRLTVV.

The V gene is TRBV4-2, the J gene TRBJ2-1, with D maybe TRBD2 (6 bases). The CDR3 is 15 amino acids. Germline values: CDR1 LGHNA, CDR2 YNFKEQ. Between the trimmed V and J ends, which lost 5 bases and 0 bases, there was a span of 11 bases. The CDR3, as DNA: TGTGCCAGCAGCTCTAGCGCGAGCTCCTACAATGAGCAGTTCTTC. Encoded protein: CASSSSASSYNEQFF.

The J gene is TRBJ2-4, the V gene TRBV3-1 (or the pseudogene TRBV3-2); D is perhaps TRBD2 (6 bases). The CDR3 has 15 amino acids. Germline V CDR1 and CDR2: LGHDT, YNNKEL (reference sequence). Trimming stripped 0 bases from V and 7 bases from J, with 13 bases between. The CDR3 protein is CASSQDRLAFNIQYF. The CDR3 region has the DNA TGTGCCAGCAGCCAAGATCGGCTAGCGTTTAACATTCAGTACTTC.

The V call is TRBV10-3, the J call TRBJ1-3; no reliable D call. Trimming pared 4 bases from V and 0 bases from J, leaving 16 bases between. The CDR3 sequence is 17 residues long. Per germline, CDR1 ENHRY and CDR2 SYGVKD. For the CDR3, the DNA is TGTGCCATCAGTGCTAGCCAGACCCTCAGCTCTGGAAACACCATATATTTT. Its translation: CAISASQTLSSGNTIYF.

The rearrangement joins TRBV9 to TRBJ1-3, with 7 nucleotides matching TRBD1. The trim removed 1 base at V and 0 bases at J, leaving 4 bases unmatched. Germline values: CDR1 SGDLS, CDR2 YYNGEE. The length of the CDR3 is 16 residues. The CDR3 region has the DNA TGTGCCAGCAGCGTAACCGGGACAGCCTCTGGAAACACCATATATTTT. Its translation is CASSVTGTASGNTIYF. Together with reference TRBV9 and TRBJ1-3, the CDR3 gives the full variable domain: DSGVTQTPKHLITATGQRVTLRCSPRSGDLSVYWYQQSLDQGLQFLIQYYNGEERAKGNILERFSAQQFPDLHSELNLSSLELGDSALYFCASSVTGTASGNTIYFGEGSWLTVV.

The chain joins TRBV5-1 to TRBJ2-1; D may be TRBD2 (5 bases). V was shortened by 1 base and J by 5 bases, with 13 bases between the two germline ends. The CDR3 covers 15 residues. Germline CDR1 reads SGHRS; CDR2 reads YFSETQ. CDR3 sequence (DNA): TGCGCCAGCAGCTTGAATCCGGGATTTAACAATGAGCAGTTCTTC. Its translation is CASSLNPGFNNEQFF.

J is TRBJ2-7 and V is TRBV13, with a weak D call TRBD2 (6 bases). CDR3 length: 13 amino acids. Germline-derived CDR1 and CDR2 are PRHDT and FYEKMQ (reference sequence). Trimming pared 3 bases from V and 2 bases from J, leaving 8 bases between. The CDR3 DNA is TGTGCCAGCAGCTTGGAGGGTACCTACGAGCAGTACTTC. Translating it yields CASSLEGTYEQYF.

Here the CDR3 DNA reads TGTGCCAGCAGCGTATATTCAGGTCAGGGGTTGAACACTGAAGCTTTCTTT. It is translated as CASSVYSGQGLNTEAFF. V usage is TRBV9 and J usage is TRBJ1-1, with D possibly being TRBD1 (6 bases). CDR3 length: 17 amino acids. Germline V gene sequence: CDR1 SGDLS, CDR2 YYNGEE. Trimming removed 1 base at V and 0 bases at J, with 16 bases between.

This rearrangement joins TRBV6-6 to TRBJ1-1; 11 positions agree with TRBD1. The V and J ends lost 5 bases and 5 bases, in that order; junction bases with no gene match: 4. CDR1 is MNHNY, CDR2 SVGAGI, per germline (reference sequence). The CDR3 spans 14 residues. The CDR3 loop is CASSQDRGRTEAFF. DNA for the CDR3: TGTGCCAGCAGTCAGGACAGGGGGCGGACTGAAGCTTTCTTT.

In its sample, this clone was seen once. The rearrangement links TRBV15 to TRBJ1-2; D might be TRBD1 (6 bases). Germline V gene lookup returns CDR1 LNHNV and CDR2 YYDKDF (reference sequence). V lost 0 bases, J lost 4 bases, and 21 bases lay in between. This CDR3 is built from 18 residues. The CDR3 sequence: CATSRDKMTPGAVYGYTF. The CDR3 nucleotides read TGTGCCACCAGCAGAGATAAGATGACGCCAGGGGCAGTCTATGGCTACACCTTC.

The V and J genes are TRBV7-5 and TRBJ2-7; TRBD2, the table's D call, was not compared with the DNA. TRBV7-5 is a listed pseudogene. The CDR3 extends over 15 amino acids. The CDR3 spells CARSPPRRERYEQYF. The CDR3 DNA is TGTGCCAGAAGCCCTCCCCGGCGGGAACGGTACGAGCAGTACTTC.

The chain has TRBV3-1 (or the pseudogene TRBV3-2) and TRBJ2-2; 7 nucleotides match TRBD2. With 4 bases clipped from V and 3 bases from J, the junction kept 11 bases outside the gene matches. Germline V gives CDR1 LGHDT, CDR2 YNNKEL (reference sequence). The CDR3 is made up of 17 amino acids. CDR3 bases: TGTGCCAGCAGCCCCTTCGGCGGGAGAATTGACACCGGGGAGCTGTTTTTT. Amino acid sequence: CASSPFGGRIDTGELFF.

The chain recombines TRBV21-1 with TRBJ2-2; the table's D call, TRBD1, was not checked against the DNA. TRBV21-1 is a documented pseudogene. This CDR3 contains 20 residues. The DNA for the CDR3 is TGTGCCAGCAGCAAAGCCGGGACAGGTAACATCCTCGCGAACACCGGGGAGCTGTTTTTT. The encoded protein is CASSKAGTGNILANTGELFF.